These 17 T cell receptor beta chains share one sample of origin, sequenced in a study of cytomegalovirus exposure and HLA in healthy donors. The PCR had 60 Vbeta and 13 Jbeta primers. Clones were read by immunoSEQ multiplex PCR, and TCRdb kept only the in-frame ones, dropping some. Among 180,000 or so clones listed, about 79% were seen once. Sequenced: PBMCs. The receptors derive from a man aged 50-60 years in good health and CMV-seropositive.

This clone has just a few counts. The rearrangement uses TRBV6-5 and TRBJ1-2; the D is unclear. Trimming stripped 0 bases from V and 6 bases from J, with 17 bases between. CDR1 and CDR2 from the germline V gene are MNHEY and SVGAGI. The CDR3 sequence is 16 residues long. The DNA for the CDR3 is TGTGCCAGCAGTTACTCGCACACTAAGACGACCCATGGCTACACCTTC. Its translation: CASSYSHTKTTHGYTF.

The rearrangement uses TRBV19 and TRBJ2-7, with 10 bases aligning to TRBD2. Germline V CDR1 and CDR2: LNHDA, SQIVND (reference sequence). This CDR3 spans 16 amino acids. The junction had 8 bases not matched to a gene; V was cut back by 4 bases and J by 2 bases. CDR3 sequence: CASSTSGGTAAYEQYF. CDR3 coding DNA: TGTGCCAGTAGTACTAGCGGGGGAACCGCGGCCTACGAGCAGTACTTC.

In its sample, this clone was seen once. The genes are TRBV27 and TRBJ2-3; 7 nucleotides agree with TRBD1. Germline V lookup: CDR1 MNHEY, CDR2 SMNVEV (reference sequence). Trimming cost V 5 bases and J 3 bases; bases outside gene matches: 8. There are 15 residues in the CDR3. The CDR3 is CASSPQQGLTDTQYF. CDR3 nucleotides: TGTGCCAGCAGTCCTCAACAGGGGCTGACAGATACGCAGTATTTT.

V is TRBV28 and J is TRBJ2-3; a weak D match, TRBD1 (6 bases). Between the trimmed V and J ends, which lost 5 bases and 0 bases, there was a span of 12 bases. The length of the CDR3 is 15 residues. The germline V gene encodes CDR1 MDHEN and CDR2 SYDVKM. The DNA for the CDR3 is TGTGCCAGCAGTGGGACAACTATCAGCACAGATACGCAGTATTTT. It translates to CASSGTTISTDTQYF.

Concerning this clone itself: A junction end diverges from the germline sequence, so it may reflect a read error. This rearrangement joins TRBV28 to TRBJ1-1, with D possibly matching TRBD1 (5 bases). This CDR3 has 11 amino acids. Germline V gives CDR1 MDHEN, CDR2 SYDVKM. The CDR3 protein is CASSLSGISWF. In DNA form, the CDR3 reads TGTGCCAGCAGTTTATCAGGGATTAGTTGGTTT.

J is TRBJ1-1 and V is TRBV18, with D tentatively TRBD1 (5 bases). CDR1 and CDR2 from the germline V gene are KGHSH and LQKENI. V was clipped by 3 bases and J by 3 bases, with 14 bases between them. CDR3 length: 15 amino acids. In DNA form, the CDR3 reads TGTGCCAGCTCACCCAATAAGGGGAGGGACACTGAAGCTTTCTTT. It translates to CASSPNKGRDTEAFF.

The chain employs TRBV6-7 and TRBJ1-2; D not certain. TRBV6-7 is an open reading frame, and its role is uncertain. V lost 5 bases and J lost 4, with 11 bases in between. This CDR3 comprises 13 residues. This chain's CDR3 is CASSRQAGYGYTF. The CDR3, as DNA: TGTGCCAGCAGTCGCCAAGCCGGCTATGGCTACACCTTC.

The chain employs TRBV7-6 and TRBJ1-1; D is uncertain. Trimming stripped 4 bases from V and 7 bases from J, with 7 bases between. CDR3 size: 11 residues. The germline CDR1 and CDR2 sequences are SGHVS and FNYEAQ. CDR3 in DNA: TGTGCCAGCAGCTCCGGGGTTGAAGCTTTCTTT. Amino acid sequence: CASSSGVEAFF.

This clone was seen more than once but under ten times. The chain employs TRBV5-8 and TRBJ1-2; the D is unclear. Germline loops: CDR1 SGHTS, CDR2 YDEGEE. The CDR3 is 12 amino acids. V lost 3 bases, J lost 5 bases, and 8 bases lay in between. The CDR3 nucleotides read TGTGCCAGCAGCTGGGAGCTGTATGGCTACACCTTC. It is translated as CASSWELYGYTF.

The chain has TRBV30 and TRBJ1-2; 7 bases match TRBD1. This CDR3 comprises 13 residues. Germline V gene sequence: CDR1 GTSNPN, CDR2 SVGIG (reference sequence). With 3 bases clipped from V and 8 bases from J, the junction kept 9 bases outside the gene matches. CDR3 DNA: TGTGCCTGGAGATTGGACAGGATACGCGGCTACACCTTC. As protein: CAWRLDRIRGYTF.

The chain recombines TRBV5-5 with TRBJ2-5; the D is unclear. The closer fit of TRBJ2-7 to the DNA end suggests the J call may be wrong. The CDR3 loop spans 12 amino acids. Germline-derived CDR1 and CDR2 are SGHKS and YYEKEE (reference sequence). Here the CDR3 reads CASSLVRYEQYF. CDR3 nucleotides: TGTGCCAGCAGCTTGGTTCGCTACGAGCAGTACTTC.

This chain joins TRBV2 and TRBJ2-3; D possibly corresponds to TRBD2 (6 bases). There are 14 residues in the CDR3. From germline, CDR1 is SNHLY and CDR2 FYNNEI. V was trimmed by 4 bases and J by 10 bases, leaving 18 bases between them. CDR3 coding DNA: TGTGCCAGCAGTGGGGGGGATTATAGTAAGTCGCAGTATTTT. It encodes CASSGGDYSKSQYF.

The rearrangement uses TRBV6-1 and TRBJ1-4; TRBD1 matches 8 bases. Germline loops: CDR1 MNHNS, CDR2 SASEGT. The CDR3 extends over 14 amino acids. The CDR3 reads CATDRGTTNEKLFF. The DNA of the CDR3 is TGTGCGACCGACAGGGGAACAACTAATGAAAAACTGTTTTTT.

The chain is built from TRBV6-1 and TRBJ1-5; D is possibly TRBD1 (5 bases). The CDR3 runs to 16 residues. Germline V gives CDR1 MNHNS, CDR2 SASEGT. Between the trimmed V and J ends, which lost 2 bases and 5 bases, there was a span of 16 bases. The CDR3: CASSESWTLDYQPQHF. The DNA for the CDR3 is TGTGCCAGCAGTGAATCCTGGACACTTGATTATCAGCCCCAGCATTTT.

J is TRBJ1-5 and V is TRBV15; 9 nucleotides line up with TRBD1. CDR1 is LNHNV, CDR2 YYDKDF, per germline (reference sequence). The CDR3 is 15 amino acids. Trimming cost V 1 base and J 4 bases; bases outside gene matches: 2. This CDR3 reads CATSRVGTGNQPQHF. In DNA form, the CDR3 reads TGTGCCACCAGCAGAGTCGGGACAGGGAATCAGCCCCAGCATTTT.

This clone was observed once. The chain uses TRBV7-9 and TRBJ2-1, with 10 positions matching TRBD2. The germline gives CDR1 SEHNR, CDR2 FQNEAQ (reference sequence). The CDR3 has 16 residues. With V trimmed by 5 bases and J by 7 bases, 11 bases remained unmatched. Here the CDR3 reads CASSRRGAGGPNEQFF. DNA of the CDR3: TGTGCCAGCAGCAGGCGAGGAGCGGGGGGGCCTAATGAGCAGTTCTTC.

The chain uses TRBV19 and TRBJ1-3, with D unclear. Per germline, CDR1 LNHDA and CDR2 SQIVND (reference sequence). Trimming took 10 bases from V and 4 from J, leaving 11 bases between them. CDR3 length: 12 residues. CDR3 DNA: TGTGCCACGTGGGCTAACGGAAACACCATATATTTT. It specifies CATWANGNTIYF. Drawing the rest from reference TRBV19 and TRBJ1-3, the complete variable domain is DGGITQSPKYLFRKEGQNVTLSCEQNLNHDAMYWYRQDPGQGLRLIYYSQIVNDFQKGDIAEGYSVSREKKESFPLTVTSAQKNPTAFYLCATWANGNTIYFGEGSWLTVV.